The T cell receptor (beta chain) described here comes from a study of blood T cell repertoires in COVID-19. Across the study: Samples of COVID-19 (acute and convalescent) were obtained from the United States, Italy and Spain. Nucleic acid was either cDNA or gDNA, and it came from T cells, B-cell-depleted T cells, or PBMCs.

Some clones are missing from TCRdb's copy, which holds only in-frame ones; the method was immunoSEQ multiplex PCR. The data show 150,000 to 180,000 clones, roughly 89% seen once. CDR3 length: 11 amino acids. Trimming took 3 bases from V and 13 from J; bases not matched to a gene: 4. Per germline, CDR1 MNHEY and CDR2 SMNVEV (reference sequence). Input material: peripheral blood. The chain has TRBV27 and TRBJ2-5, with 8 nucleotides matching TRBD2. The origin of this receptor is a man aged 45-60 years with acute or convalescent COVID-19. CDR3 residues: CASSFVAGGYF. The CDR3 nucleotides read TGTGCCAGCAGTTTCGTGGCGGGAGGGTACTTC.